The T cell receptor beta chain described here comes from a study of blood T cell repertoires in COVID-19. Overall study context: Researchers got acute and convalescent COVID-19 samples from the United States, Italy and Spain.

Authors' data handling: It was from reference gene primer amplification that nucleated cell counts were estimated. Sequenced by immunoSEQ multiplex PCR; TCRdb stores in-frame clones only, minus some. V, J and clone size are those of that table, while D and trimming were read from the DNA. Here the sample spans more than 90,000 clones, 80% to 90% being singletons. The CDR3 is 16 amino acids. Between the trimmed V and J ends, which lost 5 bases and 8 bases, there was a span of 21 bases. Germline assignment: CDR1 SEHNR and CDR2 FQNEAQ (reference sequence). The specimen sequenced was peripheral blood. The chain carries TRBV7-9 and TRBJ1-4; D remains unclear. This clonotype was obtained from a woman under 40 with acute or convalescent COVID-19. The CDR3 coding sequence is TGTGCCAGCAGCCCCCCATTAACTAAACCCGAGGAAAAACTGTTTTTT. This translates into CASSPPLTKPEEKLFF.